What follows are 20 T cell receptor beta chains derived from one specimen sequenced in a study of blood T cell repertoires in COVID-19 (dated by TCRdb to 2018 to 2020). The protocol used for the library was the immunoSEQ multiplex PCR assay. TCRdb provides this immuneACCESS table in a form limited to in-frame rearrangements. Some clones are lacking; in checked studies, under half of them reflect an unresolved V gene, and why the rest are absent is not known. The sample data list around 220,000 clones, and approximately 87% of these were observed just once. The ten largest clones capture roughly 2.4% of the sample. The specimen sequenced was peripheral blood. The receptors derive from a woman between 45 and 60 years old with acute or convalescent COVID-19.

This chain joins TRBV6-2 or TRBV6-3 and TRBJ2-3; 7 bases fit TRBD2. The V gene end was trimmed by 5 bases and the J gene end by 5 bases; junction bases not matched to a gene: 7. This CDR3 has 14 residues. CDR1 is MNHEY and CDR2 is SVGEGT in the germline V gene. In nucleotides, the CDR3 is TGTGCCAGCAGTCGAGCGGGAAGGGGAGATACGCAGTATTTT. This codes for CASSRAGRGDTQYF.

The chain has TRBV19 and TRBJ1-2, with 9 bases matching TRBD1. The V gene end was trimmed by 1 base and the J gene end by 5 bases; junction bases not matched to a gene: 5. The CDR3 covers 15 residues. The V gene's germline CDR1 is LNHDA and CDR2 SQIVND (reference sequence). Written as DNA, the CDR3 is TGTGCCAGTAGTATAGTAGTCGGACAGGGGTATGGCTACACCTTC. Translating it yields CASSIVVGQGYGYTF.

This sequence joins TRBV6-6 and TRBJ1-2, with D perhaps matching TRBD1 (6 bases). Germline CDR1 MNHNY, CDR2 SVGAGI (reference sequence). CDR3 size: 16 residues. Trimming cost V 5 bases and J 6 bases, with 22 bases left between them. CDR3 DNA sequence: TGTGCCAGCAGTGGGTACCGGACAGAGCTAGGACATGGCTACACCTTC. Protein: CASSGYRTELGHGYTF.

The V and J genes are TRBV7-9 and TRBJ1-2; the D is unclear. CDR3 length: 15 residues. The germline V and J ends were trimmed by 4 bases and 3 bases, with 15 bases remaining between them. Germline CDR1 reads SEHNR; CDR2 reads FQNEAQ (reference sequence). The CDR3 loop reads CASSSPSPVDYGYTF. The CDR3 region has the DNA TGTGCCAGCAGCTCTCCTAGTCCCGTAGACTATGGCTACACCTTC.

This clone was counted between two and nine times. This chain's CDR3 is CASSAGGPLNTEAFF. The CDR3 coding sequence is TGCGCCAGCAGTGCTGGGGGCCCTTTGAACACTGAAGCTTTCTTT. The V call is TRBV10-1, the J call TRBJ1-1, with D possibly matching TRBD1 (6 bases). V was shortened by 4 bases and J by 0 bases, with 12 bases between the two germline ends. Germline CDR1 and CDR2: WNHNN and SYGVQD (reference sequence). The CDR3 is 15 amino acids.

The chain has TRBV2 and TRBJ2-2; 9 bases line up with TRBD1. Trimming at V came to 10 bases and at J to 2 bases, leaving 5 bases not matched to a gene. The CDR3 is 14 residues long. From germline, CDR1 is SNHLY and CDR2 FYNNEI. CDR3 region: CATGQGYNTGELFF. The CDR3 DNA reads TGTGCCACCGGACAGGGGTATAACACCGGGGAGCTGTTTTTT.

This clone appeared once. Written as DNA, the CDR3 is TGTGCCAGCAGCTTAGCCGGGGGGGTCTACAATGAGCAGTTCTTC. It encodes CASSLAGGVYNEQFF. The chain links TRBV7-2 to TRBJ2-1; TRBD2 matches at 8 bases. The CDR3 spans 15 residues. CDR1 is SGHTA, CDR2 FQGNSA, per germline. V was pared by 0 bases and J by 3 bases, with 1 base of the junction left unmatched.

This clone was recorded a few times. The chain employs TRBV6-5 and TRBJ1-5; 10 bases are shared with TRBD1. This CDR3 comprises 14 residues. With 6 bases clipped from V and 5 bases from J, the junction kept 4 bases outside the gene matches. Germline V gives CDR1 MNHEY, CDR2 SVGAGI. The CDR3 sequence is CASSVTGGDQPQHF. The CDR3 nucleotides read TGTGCCAGCAGCGTGACAGGGGGCGATCAGCCCCAGCATTTT.

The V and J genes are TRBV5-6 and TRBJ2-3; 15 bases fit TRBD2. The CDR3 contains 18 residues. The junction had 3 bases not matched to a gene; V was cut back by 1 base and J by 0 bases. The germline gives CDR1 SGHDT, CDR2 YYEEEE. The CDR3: CASSLRGLAGGSTDTQYF. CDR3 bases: TGTGCCAGCAGCTTGCGGGGACTAGCGGGAGGTAGCACAGATACGCAGTATTTT.

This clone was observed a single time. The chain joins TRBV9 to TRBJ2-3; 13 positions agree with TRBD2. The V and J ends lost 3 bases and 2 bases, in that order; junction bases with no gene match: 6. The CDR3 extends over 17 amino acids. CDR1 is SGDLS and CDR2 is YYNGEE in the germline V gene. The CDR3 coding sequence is TGTGCCAGCAGCGCATACGGACTAGCGGGGGTCACAGATACGCAGTATTTT. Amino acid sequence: CASSAYGLAGVTDTQYF.

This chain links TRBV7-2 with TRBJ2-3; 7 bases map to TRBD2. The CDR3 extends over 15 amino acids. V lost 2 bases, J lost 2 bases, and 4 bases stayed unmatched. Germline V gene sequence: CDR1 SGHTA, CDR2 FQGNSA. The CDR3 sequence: CASSLRGGVTDTQYF. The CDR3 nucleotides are TGTGCCAGCAGCTTAAGGGGAGGGGTCACAGATACGCAGTATTTT. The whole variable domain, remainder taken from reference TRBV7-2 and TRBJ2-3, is GAGVSQSPSNKVTEKGKDVELRCDPISGHTALYWYRQSLGQGLEFLIYFQGNSAPDKSGLPSDRFSAERTGGSVSTLTIQRTQQEDSAVYLCASSLRGGVTDTQYFGPGTRLTVL.

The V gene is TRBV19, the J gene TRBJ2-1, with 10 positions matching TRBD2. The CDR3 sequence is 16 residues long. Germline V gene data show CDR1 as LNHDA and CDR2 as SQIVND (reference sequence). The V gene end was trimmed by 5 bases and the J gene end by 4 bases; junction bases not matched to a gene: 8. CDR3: CASSQLAGPSYNEQFF. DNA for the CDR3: TGTGCCAGTAGTCAACTAGCGGGACCCTCTTACAATGAGCAGTTCTTC.

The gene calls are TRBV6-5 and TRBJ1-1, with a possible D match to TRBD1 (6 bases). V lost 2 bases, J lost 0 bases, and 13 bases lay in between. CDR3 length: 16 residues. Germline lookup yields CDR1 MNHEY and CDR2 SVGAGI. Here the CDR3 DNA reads TGTGCCAGCAGTTACAGAGGGGGGGCCCTGAACACTGAAGCTTTCTTT. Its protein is CASSYRGGALNTEAFF.

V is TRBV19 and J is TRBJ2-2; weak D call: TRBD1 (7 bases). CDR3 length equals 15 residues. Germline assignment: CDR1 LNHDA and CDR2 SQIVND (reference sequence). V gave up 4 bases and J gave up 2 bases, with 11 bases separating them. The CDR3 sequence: CASSKEGANTGELFF. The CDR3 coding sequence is TGTGCCAGTAGTAAGGAGGGGGCAAACACCGGGGAGCTGTTTTTT. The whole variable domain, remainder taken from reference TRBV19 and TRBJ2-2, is DGGITQSPKYLFRKEGQNVTLSCEQNLNHDAMYWYRQDPGQGLRLIYYSQIVNDFQKGDIAEGYSVSREKKESFPLTVTSAQKNPTAFYLCASSKEGANTGELFFGEGSRLTVL.

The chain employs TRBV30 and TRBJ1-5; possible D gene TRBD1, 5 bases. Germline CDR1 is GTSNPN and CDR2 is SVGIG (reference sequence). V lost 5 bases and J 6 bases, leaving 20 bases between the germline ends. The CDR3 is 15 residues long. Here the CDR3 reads CAWGVDSQGFQPQHF. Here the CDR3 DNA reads TGTGCCTGGGGGGTCGACAGTCAAGGTTTTCAGCCCCAGCATTTT.

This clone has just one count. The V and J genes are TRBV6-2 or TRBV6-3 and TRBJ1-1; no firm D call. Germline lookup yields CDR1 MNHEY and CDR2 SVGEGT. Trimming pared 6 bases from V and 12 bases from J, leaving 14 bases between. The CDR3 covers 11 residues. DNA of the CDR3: TGTGCCAGCAGCCTGACTCGGAACACTTTCTTT. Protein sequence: CASSLTRNTFF.

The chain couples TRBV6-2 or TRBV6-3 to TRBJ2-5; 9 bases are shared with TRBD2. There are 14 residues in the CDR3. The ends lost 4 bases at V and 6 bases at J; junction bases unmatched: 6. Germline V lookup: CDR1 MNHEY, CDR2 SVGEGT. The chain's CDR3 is CASSLGTSSKTQYF. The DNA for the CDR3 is TGTGCCAGCAGTTTAGGGACTAGCAGTAAGACCCAGTACTTC.

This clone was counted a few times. This CDR3 is CASSPGLGGIIDTQYF. In DNA form, the CDR3 reads TGTGCCAGCTCACCGGGACTAGGCGGAATTATAGATACGCAGTATTTT. The V and J genes are TRBV18 and TRBJ2-3; 8 bases match TRBD2. Per germline, CDR1 KGHSH and CDR2 LQKENI. This CDR3 is 16 amino acids long. The trim removed 3 bases at V and 5 bases at J, leaving 10 bases unmatched.

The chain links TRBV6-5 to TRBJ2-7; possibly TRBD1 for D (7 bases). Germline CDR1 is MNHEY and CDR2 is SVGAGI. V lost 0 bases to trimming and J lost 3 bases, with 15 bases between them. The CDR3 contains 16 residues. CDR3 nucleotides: TGTGCCAGCAGTTACTCGCGCGGACAGGAGGGCTACGAGCAGTACTTC. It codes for CASSYSRGQEGYEQYF.

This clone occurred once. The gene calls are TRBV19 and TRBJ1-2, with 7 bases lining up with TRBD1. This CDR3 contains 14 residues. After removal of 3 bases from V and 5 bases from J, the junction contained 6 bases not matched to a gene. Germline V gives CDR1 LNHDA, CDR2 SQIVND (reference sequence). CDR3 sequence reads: CASSIGTVRYGYTF. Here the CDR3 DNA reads TGTGCCAGTAGTATCGGGACAGTAAGATATGGCTACACCTTC.